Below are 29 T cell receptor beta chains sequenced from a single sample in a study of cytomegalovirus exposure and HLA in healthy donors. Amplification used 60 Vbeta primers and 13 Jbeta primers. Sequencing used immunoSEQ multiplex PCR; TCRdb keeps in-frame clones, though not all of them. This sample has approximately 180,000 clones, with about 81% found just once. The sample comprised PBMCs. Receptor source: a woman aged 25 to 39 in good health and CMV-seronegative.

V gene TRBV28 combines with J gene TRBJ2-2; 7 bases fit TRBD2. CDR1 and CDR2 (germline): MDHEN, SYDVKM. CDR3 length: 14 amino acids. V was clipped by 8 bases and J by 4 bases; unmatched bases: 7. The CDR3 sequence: CASWGWGGTGELFF. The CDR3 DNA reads TGTGCCAGCTGGGGGTGGGGGGGCACCGGGGAGCTGTTTTTT.

This CDR3 reads CASSQDPRSGEQFF. Written as DNA, the CDR3 is TGCGCCAGCAGCCAAGATCCTAGATCGGGTGAGCAGTTCTTC. The chain links TRBV4-1 to TRBJ2-1; D uncertain. V was trimmed by 0 bases and J by 9 bases, leaving 12 bases between them. The CDR3 sequence is 14 residues long. Germline-derived CDR1 and CDR2 are MGHRA and YSYEKL.

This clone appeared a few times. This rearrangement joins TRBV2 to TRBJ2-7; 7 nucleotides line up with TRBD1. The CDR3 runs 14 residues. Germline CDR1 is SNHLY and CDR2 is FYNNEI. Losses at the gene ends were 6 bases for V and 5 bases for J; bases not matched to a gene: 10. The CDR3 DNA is TGTGCCAGCAGGGCCAAGGACAGGCGGGACGAGCAGTACTTC. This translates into CASRAKDRRDEQYF.

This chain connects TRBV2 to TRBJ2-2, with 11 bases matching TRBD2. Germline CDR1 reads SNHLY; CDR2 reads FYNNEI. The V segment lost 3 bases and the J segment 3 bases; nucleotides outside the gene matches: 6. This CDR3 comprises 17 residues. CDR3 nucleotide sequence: TGTGCCAGCAGTGACCCATCTAGCGGGGGGTACACCGGGGAGCTGTTTTTT. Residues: CASSDPSSGGYTGELFF.

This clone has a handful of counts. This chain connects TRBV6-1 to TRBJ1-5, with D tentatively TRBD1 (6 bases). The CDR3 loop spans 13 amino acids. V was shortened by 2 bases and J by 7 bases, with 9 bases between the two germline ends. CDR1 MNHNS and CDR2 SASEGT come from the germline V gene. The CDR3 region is CASSENRDQPQHF. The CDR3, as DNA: TGTGCCAGCAGTGAAAACAGGGACCAGCCCCAGCATTTT.

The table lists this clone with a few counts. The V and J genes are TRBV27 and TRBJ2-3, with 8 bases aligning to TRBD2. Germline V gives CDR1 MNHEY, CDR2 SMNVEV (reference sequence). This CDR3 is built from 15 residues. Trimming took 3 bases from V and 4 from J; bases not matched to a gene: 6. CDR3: CASSFSGTSPDTQYF. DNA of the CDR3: TGTGCCAGCAGTTTTAGCGGGACGAGCCCAGATACGCAGTATTTT.

Written as DNA, the CDR3 is TGTGCCAGCAGTCTCACCGGGAGTAACACCGGGGAGCTGTTTTTT. Translating it yields CASSLTGSNTGELFF. The V and J genes are TRBV28 and TRBJ2-2; D perhaps matches TRBD2 (6 bases). V lost 5 bases and J lost 2, with 12 bases in between. The germline V gene encodes CDR1 MDHEN and CDR2 SYDVKM. This CDR3 has 15 amino acids.

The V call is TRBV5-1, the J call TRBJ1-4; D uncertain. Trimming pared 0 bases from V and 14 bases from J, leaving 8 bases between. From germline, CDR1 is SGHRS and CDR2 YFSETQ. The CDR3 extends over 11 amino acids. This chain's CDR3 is CASSLGGPLFF. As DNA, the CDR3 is TGCGCCAGCAGCTTGGGCGGGCCCCTGTTTTTT.

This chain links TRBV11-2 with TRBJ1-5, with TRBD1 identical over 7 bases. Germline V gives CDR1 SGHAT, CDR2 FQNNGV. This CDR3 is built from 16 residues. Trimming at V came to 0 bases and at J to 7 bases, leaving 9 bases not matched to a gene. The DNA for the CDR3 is TGTGCCAGCAGCTTAGAGGGGTTACAGGGGAGCCAGCCCCAGCATTTT. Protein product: CASSLEGLQGSQPQHF.

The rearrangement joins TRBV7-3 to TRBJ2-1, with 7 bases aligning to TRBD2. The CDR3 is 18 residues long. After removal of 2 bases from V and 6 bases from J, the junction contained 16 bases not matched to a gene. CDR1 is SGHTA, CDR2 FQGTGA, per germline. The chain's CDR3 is CASSLPRSAGASGNEQFF. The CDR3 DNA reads TGTGCCAGCAGCTTACCAAGGAGCGCGGGAGCGTCTGGCAATGAGCAGTTCTTC.

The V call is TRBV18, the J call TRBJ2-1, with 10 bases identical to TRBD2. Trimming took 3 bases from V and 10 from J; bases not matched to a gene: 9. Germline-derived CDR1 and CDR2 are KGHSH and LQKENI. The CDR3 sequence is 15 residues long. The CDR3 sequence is CASSPVAGGTVEQFF. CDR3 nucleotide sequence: TGTGCCAGCTCACCGGTAGCGGGGGGTACGGTAGAGCAGTTCTTC.

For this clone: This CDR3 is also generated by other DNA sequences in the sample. The CDR3 sequence: CASSETGSYGYTF. The CDR3 bases are TGCGCCAGCAGTGAGACAGGCTCCTACGGCTACACCTTC. This rearrangement joins TRBV5-1 to TRBJ1-2, with D perhaps TRBD1 (6 bases). The germline V gene has CDR1 SGHRS and CDR2 YFSETQ. CDR3 size: 13 residues. V lost 5 bases, J lost 8 bases, and 16 bases lay in between. Based on the CDR3 plus reference TRBV5-1 and TRBJ1-2, the full variable domain is KAGVTQTPRYLIKTRGQQVTLSCSPISGHRSVSWYQQTPGQGLQFLFEYFSETQRNKGNFPGRFSGRQFSNSRSEMNVSTLELGDSALYLCASSETGSYGYTFGSGTRLTVV.

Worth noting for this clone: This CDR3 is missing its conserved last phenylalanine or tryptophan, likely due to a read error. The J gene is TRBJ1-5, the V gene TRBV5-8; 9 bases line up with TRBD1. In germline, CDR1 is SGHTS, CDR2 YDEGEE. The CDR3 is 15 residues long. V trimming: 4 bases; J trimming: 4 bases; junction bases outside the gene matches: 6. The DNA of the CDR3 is TGTGCCAGCAGCCGGGGACAGGGCCCTAATCAGCCCCAGCATCTT. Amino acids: CASSRGQGPNQPQHL.

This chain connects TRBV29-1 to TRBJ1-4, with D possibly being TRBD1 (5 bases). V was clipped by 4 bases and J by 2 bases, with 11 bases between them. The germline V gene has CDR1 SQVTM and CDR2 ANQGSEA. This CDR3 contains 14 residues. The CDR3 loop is CSVVGATTNEKLFF. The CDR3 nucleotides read TGCAGCGTTGTTGGGGCGACCACTAATGAAAAACTGTTTTTT.

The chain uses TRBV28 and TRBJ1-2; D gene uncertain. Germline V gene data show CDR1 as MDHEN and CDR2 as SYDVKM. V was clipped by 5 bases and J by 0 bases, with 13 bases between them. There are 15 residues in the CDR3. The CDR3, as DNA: TGTGCCAGCAGTACCCTCCTGGGCTCTAACTATGGCTACACCTTC. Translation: CASSTLLGSNYGYTF.

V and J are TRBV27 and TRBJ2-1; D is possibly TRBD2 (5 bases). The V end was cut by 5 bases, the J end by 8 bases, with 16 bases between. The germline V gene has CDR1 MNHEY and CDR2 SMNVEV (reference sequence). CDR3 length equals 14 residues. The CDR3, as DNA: TGTGCCAGCAGTACTCCGGGGTTCCTCTATGAGCAGTTCTTC. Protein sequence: CASSTPGFLYEQFF.

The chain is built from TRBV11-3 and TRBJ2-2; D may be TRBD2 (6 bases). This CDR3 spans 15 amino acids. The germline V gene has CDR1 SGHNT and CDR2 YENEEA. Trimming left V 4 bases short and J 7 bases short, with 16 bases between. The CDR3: CASSSSLGGFGELFF. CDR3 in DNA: TGTGCCAGCAGCTCGAGCTTGGGGGGATTCGGGGAGCTGTTTTTT. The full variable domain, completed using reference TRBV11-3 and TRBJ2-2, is EAGVVQSPRYKIIEKKQPVAFWCNPISGHNTLYWYLQNLGQGPELLIRYENEEAVDDSQLPKDRFSAERLKGVDSTLKIQPAELGDSAVYLCASSSSLGGFGELFFGEGSRLTVL.

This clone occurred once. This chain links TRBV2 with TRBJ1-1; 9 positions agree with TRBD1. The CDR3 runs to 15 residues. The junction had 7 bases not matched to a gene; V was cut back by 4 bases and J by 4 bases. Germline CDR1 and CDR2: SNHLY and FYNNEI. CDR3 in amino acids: CASSASGTGITEAFF. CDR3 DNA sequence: TGTGCCAGCAGTGCAAGCGGGACAGGGATCACTGAAGCTTTCTTT.

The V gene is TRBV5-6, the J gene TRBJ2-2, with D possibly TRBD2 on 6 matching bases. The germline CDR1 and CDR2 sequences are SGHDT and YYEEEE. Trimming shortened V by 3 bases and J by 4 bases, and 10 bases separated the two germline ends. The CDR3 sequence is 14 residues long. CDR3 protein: CASSWGGGTGELFF. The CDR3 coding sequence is TGTGCCAGCAGCTGGGGAGGAGGCACCGGGGAGCTGTTTTTT.

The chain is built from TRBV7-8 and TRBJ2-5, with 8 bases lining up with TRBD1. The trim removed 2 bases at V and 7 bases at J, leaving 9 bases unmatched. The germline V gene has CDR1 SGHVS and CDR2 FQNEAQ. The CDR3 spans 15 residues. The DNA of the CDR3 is TGTGCCAGCAGCTTATCTCGGACAGGGTCCGGGACCCAGTACTTC. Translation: CASSLSRTGSGTQYF.

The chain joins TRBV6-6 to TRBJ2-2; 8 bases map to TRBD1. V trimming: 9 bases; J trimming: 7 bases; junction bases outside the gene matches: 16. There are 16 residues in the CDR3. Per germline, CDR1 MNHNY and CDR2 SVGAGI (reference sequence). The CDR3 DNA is TGTGCCAGTCCCCCGGGACAGGCTTCAAGGGGCGGGGAGCTGTTTTTT. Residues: CASPPGQASRGGELFF.

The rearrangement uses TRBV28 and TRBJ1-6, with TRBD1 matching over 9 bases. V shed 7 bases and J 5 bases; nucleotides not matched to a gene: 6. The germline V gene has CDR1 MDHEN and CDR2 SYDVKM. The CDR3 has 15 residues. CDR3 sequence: CASTAGQGDNSPLHF. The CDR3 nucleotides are TGTGCCAGCACCGCGGGACAGGGAGATAATTCACCCCTCCACTTT.

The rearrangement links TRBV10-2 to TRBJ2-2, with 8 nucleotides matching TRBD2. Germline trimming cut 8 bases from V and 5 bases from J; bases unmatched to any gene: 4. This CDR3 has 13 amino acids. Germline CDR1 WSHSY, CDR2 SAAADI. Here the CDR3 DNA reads TGCGCCAGCTCGGGGGGGAGGACCGGGGAGCTGTTTTTT. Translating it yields CASSGGRTGELFF.

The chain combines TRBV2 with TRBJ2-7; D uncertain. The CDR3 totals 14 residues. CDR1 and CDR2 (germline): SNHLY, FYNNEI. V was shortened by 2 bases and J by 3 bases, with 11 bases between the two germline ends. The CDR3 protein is CASSEMRENYEQYF. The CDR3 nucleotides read TGTGCCAGCAGTGAAATGAGAGAGAACTACGAGCAGTACTTC.

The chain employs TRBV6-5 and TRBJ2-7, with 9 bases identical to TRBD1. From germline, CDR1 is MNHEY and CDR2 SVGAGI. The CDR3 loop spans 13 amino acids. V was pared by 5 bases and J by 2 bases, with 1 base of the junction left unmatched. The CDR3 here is CASSGDRAYEQYF. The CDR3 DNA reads TGTGCCAGCAGTGGGGACAGGGCCTACGAGCAGTACTTC.

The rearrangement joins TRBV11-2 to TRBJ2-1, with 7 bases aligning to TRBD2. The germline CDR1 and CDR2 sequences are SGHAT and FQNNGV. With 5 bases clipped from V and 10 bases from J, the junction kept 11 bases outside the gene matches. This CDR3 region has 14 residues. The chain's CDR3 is CASSRGGPYREQFF. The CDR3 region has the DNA TGTGCCAGCAGCCGCGGGGGACCCTACCGGGAGCAGTTCTTC.

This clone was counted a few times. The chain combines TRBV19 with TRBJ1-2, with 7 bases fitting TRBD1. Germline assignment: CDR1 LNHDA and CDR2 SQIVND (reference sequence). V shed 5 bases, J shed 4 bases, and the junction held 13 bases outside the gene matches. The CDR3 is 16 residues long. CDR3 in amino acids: CASSSTPSGQTYGYTF. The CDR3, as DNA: TGTGCCAGTAGTTCTACTCCTTCGGGACAGACCTATGGCTACACCTTC.

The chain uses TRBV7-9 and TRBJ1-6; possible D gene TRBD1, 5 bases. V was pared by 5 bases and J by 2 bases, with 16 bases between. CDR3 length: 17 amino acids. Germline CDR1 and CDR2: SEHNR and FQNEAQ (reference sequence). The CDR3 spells CASSMEGGEPYNSPLHF. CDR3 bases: TGTGCCAGCAGCATGGAGGGAGGGGAACCCTATAATTCACCCCTCCACTTT.

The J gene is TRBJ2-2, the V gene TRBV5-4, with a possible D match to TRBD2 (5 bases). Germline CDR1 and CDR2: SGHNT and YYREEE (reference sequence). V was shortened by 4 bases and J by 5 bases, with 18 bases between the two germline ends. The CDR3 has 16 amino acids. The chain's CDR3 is CASSAQNRGATGELFF. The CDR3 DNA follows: TGTGCCAGCAGCGCCCAGAATCGGGGAGCTACCGGGGAGCTGTTTTTT.